Each of the 18 T cell receptor beta chains below was sequenced from the same sample in a study of blood T cell repertoires in COVID-19. Data came from immunoSEQ multiplex PCR; TCRdb stores just in-frame clones and leaves some out. The repertoire holds fewer than 150,000 clones, with roughly four fifths as singletons. The specimen was peripheral blood. The receptors derive from a human donor in a cohort sampled during active COVID-19.

As concerns this clone: Being one base from a much bigger clone, this may be a read error. The J gene is TRBJ2-5, the V gene TRBV7-6, with 12 nucleotides matching TRBD1. V gave up 5 bases and J gave up 6 bases; unmatched junction bases: 7. In germline, CDR1 is SGHVS, CDR2 FNYEAQ. This CDR3 region has 15 residues. The CDR3 bases are TGTGCCAGCAGCCCCGGGACAGGGGGCGCGAAGACCCAGTACTTC. Translating it yields CASSPGTGGAKTQYF.

V and J are TRBV4-1 and TRBJ1-4; 7 bases fit TRBD1. Germline CDR1 and CDR2: MGHRA and YSYEKL. Germline trimming cut 1 base from V and 6 bases from J; bases unmatched to any gene: 11. The CDR3 runs 17 residues. The CDR3 nucleotides are TGCGCCAGCAGCCAAGGAGGGTCCGGGACAGTCCATGAAAAACTGTTTTTT. This encodes CASSQGGSGTVHEKLFF.

The chain combines TRBV30 with TRBJ2-7; D is perhaps TRBD2 (6 bases). Germline V CDR1 and CDR2: GTSNPN, SVGIG (reference sequence). This CDR3 is 13 amino acids long. The V and J ends lost 3 bases and 3 bases respectively, with 12 bases between them. CDR3: CAWRTAGNYEQYF. For the CDR3, the DNA is TGTGCCTGGAGGACAGCGGGTAACTACGAGCAGTACTTC.

The chain links TRBV5-5 to TRBJ1-5; weak D call: TRBD1 (6 bases). CDR1 and CDR2 from the germline V gene are SGHKS and YYEKEE (reference sequence). The CDR3 has 14 residues. The V and J ends lost 2 bases and 6 bases respectively, with 12 bases between them. CDR3 amino acids: CASSFGRGGQPQHF. CDR3 DNA: TGTGCCAGCAGCTTCGGGCGAGGGGGTCAGCCCCAGCATTTT.

This chain links TRBV10-3 with TRBJ1-1; no definite D call. The V gene's germline CDR1 is ENHRY and CDR2 SYGVKD. The CDR3 sequence is 19 residues long. V lost 7 bases and J lost 4, with 31 bases in between. In DNA, the CDR3 is TGTGCCATCACTCCTGCCGTCCCTGTCGGGTCGATGGGAGGCACTGAAGCTTTCTTT. Amino acid sequence: CAITPAVPVGSMGGTEAFF.

The V and J genes are TRBV2 and TRBJ2-3; D may be TRBD1 (5 bases). Per the germline V gene, CDR1 is SNHLY and CDR2 is FYNNEI. The V gene lost 4 bases and the J gene lost 4 bases, with 12 bases spanning the gap. This CDR3 region has 14 residues. DNA for the CDR3: TGTGCCAGCAGTGGGGCAGGGAAGGCAGATACGCAGTATTTT. This gives the protein CASSGAGKADTQYF.

This chain joins TRBV5-1 and TRBJ2-7; TRBD1 might be the D (5 bases). Between the trimmed V and J ends, which lost 2 bases and 3 bases, there was a span of 18 bases. CDR3 size: 16 residues. Germline V lookup: CDR1 SGHRS, CDR2 YFSETQ. In DNA form, the CDR3 reads TGCGCCAGCAGCTTTGTGCAGGGTTCGGGCGACTACGAGCAGTACTTC. Its translation: CASSFVQGSGDYEQYF. Full variable domain (rest looked up from reference TRBV5-1 and TRBJ2-7): KAGVTQTPRYLIKTRGQQVTLSCSPISGHRSVSWYQQTPGQGLQFLFEYFSETQRNKGNFPGRFSGRQFSNSRSEMNVSTLELGDSALYLCASSFVQGSGDYEQYFGPGTRLTVT.

This sequence joins TRBV20-1 and TRBJ2-5; D not certain. This CDR3 spans 10 amino acids. Germline V gene sequence: CDR1 DFQATT, CDR2 SNEGSKA (reference sequence). V dropped 4 bases and J dropped 4 bases, with 4 bases sitting between them. CDR3 coding DNA: TGCAGTGCTACTAGAGAGACCCAGTACTTC. It encodes CSATRETQYF.

This sequence joins TRBV19 and TRBJ1-5; no firm D call. This CDR3 contains 17 residues. V shed 3 bases and J shed 2 bases, with 17 bases lying between them. Germline loops: CDR1 LNHDA, CDR2 SQIVND (reference sequence). The CDR3 here is CASSMEATGTGNQPQHF. The DNA for the CDR3 is TGTGCCAGTAGTATGGAGGCCACGGGCACAGGCAATCAGCCCCAGCATTTT.

This chain joins TRBV2 and TRBJ2-5; 11 bases map to TRBD2. Germline trimming cut 4 bases from V and 1 base from J; bases unmatched to any gene: 5. The CDR3 length is 16 residues. The germline V gene has CDR1 SNHLY and CDR2 FYNNEI. CDR3 loop: CASSVSSGGPQETQYF. The CDR3 DNA reads TGTGCCAGCAGTGTATCTAGCGGGGGGCCCCAAGAGACCCAGTACTTC.

This chain joins TRBV14 and TRBJ2-7, with D possibly matching TRBD1 (6 bases). Germline V gene data show CDR1 as SGHDN and CDR2 as FVKESK. The CDR3 is 14 amino acids. Trimming took 5 bases from V and 4 from J, leaving 15 bases between them. CDR3 DNA sequence: TGTGCCAGCAGCTACGGAAGGGGGTCATACGAGCAGTACTTC. Residues: CASSYGRGSYEQYF.

J is TRBJ1-3 and V is TRBV6-6; 7 nucleotides align to TRBD1. CDR1 is MNHNY and CDR2 is SVGAGI in the germline V gene (reference sequence). With V trimmed by 9 bases and J by 0 bases, 5 bases remained unmatched. This CDR3 has 14 amino acids. The CDR3 loop reads CASTGVGSGNTIYF. The DNA for the CDR3 is TGTGCCAGTACAGGGGTTGGCTCTGGAAACACCATATATTTT.

As DNA, the CDR3 is TGCAGCGTTGAAGGGCAGGGGGCTGACAATGAGCAGTTCTTC. Translation gives CSVEGQGADNEQFF. This chain joins TRBV29-1 and TRBJ2-1, with 8 positions matching TRBD1. Germline V lookup: CDR1 SQVTM, CDR2 ANQGSEA. The V gene end was trimmed by 1 base and the J gene end by 5 bases; junction bases not matched to a gene: 4. The CDR3 contains 14 residues.

The chain links TRBV7-9 to TRBJ1-2, with 7 bases fitting TRBD1. The CDR3 has 13 residues. V trimming: 5 bases; J trimming: 4 bases; junction bases outside the gene matches: 4. Germline V lookup: CDR1 SEHNR, CDR2 FQNEAQ (reference sequence). CDR3 DNA: TGTGCCAGCAGCCCGGACAGGCTCTATGGCTACACCTTC. The encoded protein is CASSPDRLYGYTF. Variable domain in full (rest from reference TRBV7-9 and TRBJ1-2): DTGVSQNPRHKITKRGQNVTFRCDPISEHNRLYWYRQTLGQGPEFLTYFQNEAQLEKSRLLSDRFSAERPKGSFSTLEIQRTEQGDSAMYLCASSPDRLYGYTFGSGTRLTVV.

The chain recombines TRBV6-6 with TRBJ2-5; D is perhaps TRBD1 (6 bases). The CDR3 is 14 residues long. Germline lookup yields CDR1 MNHNY and CDR2 SVGAGI (reference sequence). V was trimmed by 4 bases and J by 7 bases, leaving 16 bases between them. The CDR3 nucleotides are TGTGCCAGCAGTTCCCCGGAAGGGGGTTGGACCCAGTACTTC. It specifies CASSSPEGGWTQYF.

This chain uses TRBV11-2 with TRBJ2-1; 7 bases align to TRBD1. CDR3 length: 15 amino acids. After removal of 6 bases from V and 1 base from J, the junction contained 6 bases not matched to a gene. From germline, CDR1 is SGHAT and CDR2 FQNNGV. The CDR3 DNA follows: TGTGCCAGCAGGAGGACAGGCCAATCCTACAATGAGCAGTTCTTC. Its protein product is CASRRTGQSYNEQFF. The full variable domain, with the rest looked up from reference TRBV11-2 and TRBJ2-1, is EAGVAQSPRYKIIEKRQSVAFWCNPISGHATLYWYQQILGQGPKLLIQFQNNGVVDDSQLPKDRFSAERLKGVDSTLKIQPAKLEDSAVYLCASRRTGQSYNEQFFGPGTRLTVL.

This clone showed up just once. The V and J genes are TRBV5-1 and TRBJ1-1; 7 bases fit TRBD1. V dropped 4 bases and J dropped 4; count of bases not matched to a gene: 13. Germline V gene sequence: CDR1 SGHRS, CDR2 YFSETQ. The CDR3 spans 16 residues. DNA of the CDR3: TGCGCCAGCAGCCTCCAAAGTGGCAGGGGGGCCACTGAAGCTTTCTTT. Encoded protein: CASSLQSGRGATEAFF. Complete variable domain (other parts from reference TRBV5-1 and TRBJ1-1): KAGVTQTPRYLIKTRGQQVTLSCSPISGHRSVSWYQQTPGQGLQFLFEYFSETQRNKGNFPGRFSGRQFSNSRSEMNVSTLELGDSALYLCASSLQSGRGATEAFFGQGTRLTVV.

The chain links TRBV6-7 to TRBJ1-6; 7 positions match TRBD1. TRBV6-7 is sorted into the ORF group, with uncertain function. The CDR3 length is 17 residues. Unmatched junction bases numbered 16, after V lost 6 bases and J lost 8 bases. The CDR3 loop reads CASSPRQGRSWDSPLHF. The CDR3 region has the DNA TGTGCCAGCAGCCCTAGACAGGGTAGATCTTGGGATTCACCCCTCCACTTT.